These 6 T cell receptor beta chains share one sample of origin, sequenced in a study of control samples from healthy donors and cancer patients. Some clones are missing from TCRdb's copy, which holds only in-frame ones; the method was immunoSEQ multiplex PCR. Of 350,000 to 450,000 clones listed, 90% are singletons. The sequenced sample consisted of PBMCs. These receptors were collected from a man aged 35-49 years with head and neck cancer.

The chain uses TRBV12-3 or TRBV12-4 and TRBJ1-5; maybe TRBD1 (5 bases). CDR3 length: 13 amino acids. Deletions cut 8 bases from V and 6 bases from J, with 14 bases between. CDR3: CASCQGGVQPQHF. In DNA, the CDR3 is TGTGCCAGCTGCCAGGGAGGTGTTCAGCCCCAGCATTTT.

The CDR3 protein is CASSSGRDPGGEKLFF. The DNA for the CDR3 is TGCGCCAGCAGCTCGGGCCGGGACCCGGGGGGCGAAAAACTGTTTTTT. The chain uses TRBV5-1 and TRBJ1-4; D may be TRBD1 (6 bases). V dropped 3 bases and J dropped 8 bases, with 20 bases sitting between them. In germline, CDR1 is SGHRS, CDR2 YFSETQ. The CDR3 consists of 16 residues.

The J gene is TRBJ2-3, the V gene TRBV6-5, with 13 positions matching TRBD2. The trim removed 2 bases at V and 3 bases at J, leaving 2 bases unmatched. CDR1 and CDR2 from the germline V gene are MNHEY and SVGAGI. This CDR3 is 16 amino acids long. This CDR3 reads CASSYGTSGMTDTQYF. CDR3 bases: TGTGCCAGCAGTTACGGGACTAGCGGGATGACAGATACGCAGTATTTT.

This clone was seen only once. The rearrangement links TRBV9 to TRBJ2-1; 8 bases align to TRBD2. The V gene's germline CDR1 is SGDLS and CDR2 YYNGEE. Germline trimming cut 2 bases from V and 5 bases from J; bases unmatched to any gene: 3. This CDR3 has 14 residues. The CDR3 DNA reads TGTGCCAGCAGCGTTAGCGGGGCGAACAATGAGCAGTTCTTC. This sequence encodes CASSVSGANNEQFF.

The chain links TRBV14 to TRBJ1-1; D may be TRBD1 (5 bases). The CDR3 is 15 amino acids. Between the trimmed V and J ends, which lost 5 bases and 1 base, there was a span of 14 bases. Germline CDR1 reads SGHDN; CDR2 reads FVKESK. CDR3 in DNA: TGTGCCAGCAGCTACGGGGTTGGGACGAACACTGAAGCTTTCTTT. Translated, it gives CASSYGVGTNTEAFF.

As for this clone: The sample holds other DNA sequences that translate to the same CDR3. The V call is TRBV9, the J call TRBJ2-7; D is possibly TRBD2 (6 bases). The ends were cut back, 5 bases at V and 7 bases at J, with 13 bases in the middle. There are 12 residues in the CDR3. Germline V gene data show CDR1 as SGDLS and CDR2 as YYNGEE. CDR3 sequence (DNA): TGTGCCAGCAGTGCTTTGGGAGGAGAGCAGTACTTC. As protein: CASSALGGEQYF. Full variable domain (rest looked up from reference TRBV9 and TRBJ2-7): DSGVTQTPKHLITATGQRVTLRCSPRSGDLSVYWYQQSLDQGLQFLIQYYNGEERAKGNILERFSAQQFPDLHSELNLSSLELGDSALYFCASSALGGEQYFGPGTRLTVT.